The TCR beta chain described here comes from a study of blood T cell repertoires in COVID-19 (dated by TCRdb to 2018 to 2020). Study-level background: Samples from collaborators originated in the United States, Italy and Spain and spanned both the acute and convalescent phases of COVID-19. The prospective study material was composed of cDNA or gDNA derived from T cells, B-cell-depleted T cells, or PBMCs. The dataset comprised deeply sampled blood TCRbeta repertoires from subjects exposed to, actively infected with, or recovered from COVID-19. The repertoires were released in a freely available public database meant as a resource for research on the immune response to SARS-CoV-2. The samples were drawn from two sources: the first 160 participants of the ongoing ImmuneRACE study, and 1,200 or so subjects contributed by 6 global collaborators. Nearly every sample came with metadata listing a de-identified subject ID, COVID-19 status, age in years and sex. Where available, HLA class I and class II types were taken from metadata supplied by the sample provider and were not determined by assay-based typing.

TCRbeta CDR3 regions were amplified from genomic DNA using the immunoSEQ Assay, a bias-controlled multiplex PCR. In the original analysis: Nucleated cell counts per sample were estimated from amplification of reference gene primers within the assay. To quantify the absolute abundance of each unique TCRbeta CDR3 rearrangement, sequence reads were collapsed and filtered. For each sample, productive Simpson clonality was calculated as the square root of Simpson's diversity index across productive rearrangements. TCRdb carries this immuneACCESS record with in-frame sequences only. Its versions omit some clonotypes, under half of them owing to an unresolved V gene in the studies checked, with the rest unexplained. That table gives V, J and clone size, and the DNA gave D and trimming. The sample table contains approximately 180,000 clones; only one count was recorded for roughly 80% of them. The ten most abundant clones make up roughly 17% of the sample.

About this clone itself: Its cognate antigen has yet to be identified. No base-level quality is on record; no much larger clone is a single base apart. Other DNA sequences in the sample encode the same CDR3.

CDR1 SGHRS and CDR2 YFSETQ are derived from the germline V gene. From V the trimming removes 4 bases and from J it removes 2 bases, while the gene matches leave 3 bases of the junction unaccounted for. Reading from cysteine to phenylalanine, the CDR3 counts 14 amino acids. Of all the DNA, just the CDR3 is kept, 42 bases in frame from base 1. General study outcomes and caveats: How much clinical and demographic metadata was included differed by source and by participant, and the metadata was provided uncurated.

Participants in the prospective study were enrolled through a virtual design, were aged roughly 18 to 100 years, and lived in about two dozen United States geographic areas. In the prospective study, cohorts were assigned on the basis of participant-reported clinical history obtained from a screening survey and a study questionnaire. ImmuneRACE Cohort 3 recovered participants were defined by two consecutive negative NP/OP PCR tests, healthcare professional clearance, or symptom resolution. Mobile phlebotomists in the prospective study collected whole blood, serum and a nasopharyngeal or oropharyngeal swab from every participant. Prospective study participants could optionally give additional blood draws and questionnaires over an approximately two-month period. Blood samples from the prospective study were shipped frozen or at room temperature prior to DNA extraction.

The sequenced material came from PBMCs or T cells enriched from blood (not recorded which). The clonotype originates from a woman between 50 and 59 years old who had recovered from COVID-19. The chain joins TRBV5-1 to TRBJ2-7, with TRBD1 matching 10 junction bases. The DNA sequence is TGCGCCAGCAGCGCCGACAGGGGGCCCTACGAGCAGTACTTC. Translated, this is CASSADRGPYEQYF.